This is a list of T cell receptor beta chains from one sample in a study of OX40 agonist ivuxolimab in advanced cancers. The data were produced by immunoSEQ multiplex PCR, yet TCRdb's version contains in-frame clones alone and is incomplete. The table includes over 55,000 clones, roughly 81% detected once. The source material was CD4+ or CD8+ T cells sorted from blood, sampled in a trial of the OX40 agonist ivuxolimab. Receptor source: an adult with an advanced solid tumor such as melanoma, head and neck, liver or kidney cancer. Both conserved end residues are part of each CDR3. A D gene is named only where the DNA matches it firmly. Size tells how often a clone was seen (once, few, many) or the class of an expanded clone, and some rows leave it out.

j_gene | abundance | v_gene | d_gene | CDR3nt | CDR3aa
TRBJ2-3 | . | TRBV9 | TRBD2 | TGTGCCAGCAGCGTAGAGGCTAGCGGGAGGGGAGGAGGCACAGATACGCAGTATTTT | CASSVEASGRGGGTDTQYF
TRBJ1-3 | few | TRBV23-1 | . | TGCGCCAGCAGTCCCCTCCGGGACCGCGGGGGGACTGGAAACACCATATATTTT | CASSPLRDRGGTGNTIYF
TRBJ2-1 | . | TRBV9 | . | TGTGCCAGCAGCGTAGTATCGAACGGGGGGCTTGAGCAGTTCTTC | CASSVVSNGGLEQFF
TRBJ2-7 | . | TRBV4-2 | TRBD2 | TGTGCCAGCAGCGGCGGATCCGGGACTACCCAGAGCTACGAGCAGTACTTC | CASSGGSGTTQSYEQYF
TRBJ2-3 | . | TRBV9 | . | TGTGCCAGCAGGGCGGGGCTGGGGACAGATACGCAGTATTTT | CASRAGLGTDTQYF
TRBJ1-6 | . | TRBV9 | . | TGTGCCAGCAGCCTAACACATACAGGGTACAATTCACCCCTCCACTTT | CASSLTHTGYNSPLHF
TRBJ1-3 | . | TRBV7-2 | . | TGTGCCAGCAGTTCTGGAAACACCATATATTTT | CASSSGNTIYF
TRBJ2-2 | . | TRBV5-1 | TRBD1 | TGCGCCAGCAGCGACCCGTCCCGGGACAGCCCCACCGGGGAGCTGTTTTTT | CASSDPSRDSPTGELFF
TRBJ1-2 | . | TRBV5-6 | . | TGTGCCAGCAGCCAGACAGACCGCTATGGCTACACCTTC | CASSQTDRYGYTF
TRBJ2-5 | . | TRBV5-3 | TRBD2 | TGTGCCAGAAGCAGCGGGAGAGAGACCCAGTACTTC | CARSSGRETQYF
TRBJ2-1 | . | TRBV7-2 | TRBD2 | TGTGCCAGCACGAAGCCTCCGGGGGGATACAATGAGCAGTTCTTC | CASTKPPGGYNEQFF
TRBJ2-7 | . | TRBV27 | TRBD2 | TGTGCCAGCAGTTTATCATTAGCGGGAGAGGACTACGAGCAGTACTTC | CASSLSLAGEDYEQYF
TRBJ2-3 | once | TRBV6-5 | . | TGTGCCAGCAGGCCCCGCCAGGATACGCAGTATTTT | CASRPRQDTQYF
TRBJ2-5 | few | TRBV6-1 | . | TGTGCCAGCAGTGAAGGGACGATCCAAGAGACCCAGTACTTC | CASSEGTIQETQYF